This TCR beta chain is from a study of T cell responses to AZD1222 COVID-19 vaccine. TCRdb's copy holds only in-frame clones and misses some; the assay was immunoSEQ multiplex PCR. The table lists some 110,000 clones, 75% to 90% of them singletons. Study results and limitations: Sampled repertoires all dated from after the peak T cell response. It was only a handful of AZD1222 recipients who were seropositive at baseline.

As regards this clone: Its antigen is undetermined.

This sequence was found in an adult who received the AZD1222 COVID-19 vaccine. The material sequenced was peripheral blood, taken 28 days after the second AZD1222 dose.

CDR3 loop: CASSLDGGPLSGELFF. The CDR3 coding sequence is TGTGCCAGCAGCTTAGACGGGGGGCCCTTATCGGGGGAGCTGTTTTTT. V and J are TRBV11-1 and TRBJ2-2; a weak D match, TRBD2 (7 bases). Germline assignment: CDR1 SGHAT and CDR2 FQDESV (reference sequence). The V and J ends lost 1 base and 8 bases respectively, with 17 bases between them. The CDR3 contains 16 residues. Full variable domain (outside the CDR3, taken from reference TRBV11-1 and TRBJ2-2): EAEVAQSPRYKITEKSQAVAFWCDPISGHATLYWYRQILGQGPELLVQFQDESVVDDSQLPKDRFSAERLKGVDSTLKIQPAELGDSAMYLCASSLDGGPLSGELFFGEGSRLTVL.